A single sample gave rise to the 29 T cell receptor beta chains below, sequenced in a study of Ad26.COV2.S vaccination and SARS-CoV-2 variants. The data were produced by immunoSEQ multiplex PCR, yet TCRdb's version contains in-frame clones alone and is incomplete. The profile shows 350,000 to 450,000 clones, 80% to 95% of them singletons. Treatment reported: around 19 received Ad26.COV2.S at low or high dose, single or two shots; a few received placebo; per-sample allocation not given. Sampling took place 63 days after the first vaccine or placebo injection. The sample consisted of peripheral blood, taken in a trial of Ad26.COV2.S vaccine versus placebo. The origin of the receptors is a person between 18 and 65 years old who received the Ad26.COV2.S COVID-19 vaccine or a placebo.

J is TRBJ2-3 and V is TRBV29-1; D is unresolved. V lost 7 bases and J lost 7, with 12 bases in between. The CDR3 is 11 residues long. Germline-derived CDR1 and CDR2 are SQVTM and ANQGSEA. CDR3 sequence: CSATPGNTQYF. The DNA for the CDR3 is TGCAGCGCGACCCCCGGAAATACGCAGTATTTT.

This rearrangement joins TRBV5-1 to TRBJ2-1, with D maybe TRBD1 (5 bases). The germline V gene has CDR1 SGHRS and CDR2 YFSETQ. Trimming removed 0 bases from V and 5 bases from J, with 6 bases in between. The CDR3 runs to 13 residues. CDR3 loop: CASSLEGNNEQFF. CDR3 bases: TGCGCCAGCAGCTTGGAGGGGAACAATGAGCAGTTCTTC. Drawing the rest from reference TRBV5-1 and TRBJ2-1, the complete variable domain is KAGVTQTPRYLIKTRGQQVTLSCSPISGHRSVSWYQQTPGQGLQFLFEYFSETQRNKGNFPGRFSGRQFSNSRSEMNVSTLELGDSALYLCASSLEGNNEQFFGPGTRLTVL.

This clone was recorded once. This sequence joins TRBV7-2 and TRBJ1-2; D ambiguous. V lost 7 bases to trimming and J lost 8 bases, with 20 bases between them. Per germline, CDR1 SGHTA and CDR2 FQGNSA. CDR3 length: 14 residues. CDR3 loop: CASNLRRPTEGYTF. The CDR3 nucleotides are TGTGCCAGCAATTTAAGAAGGCCTACGGAGGGCTACACCTTC.

The V gene is TRBV6-6, the J gene TRBJ1-2; tentatively, D is TRBD1 (5 bases). V was cut by 5 bases and J by 4 bases, with 23 bases left in between. The CDR3 runs 17 residues. Germline V gene sequence: CDR1 MNHNY, CDR2 SVGAGI (reference sequence). The CDR3 region is CASSPPPGYGFFYGYTF. The CDR3 nucleotides are TGTGCCAGCAGTCCCCCCCCAGGGTACGGCTTTTTCTATGGCTACACCTTC.

The chain's CDR3 is CASSYASGTSPGELFF. The CDR3 DNA sequence: TGTGCCAGCAGTTACGCATCCGGGACGTCCCCCGGGGAGCTGTTTTTT. The chain links TRBV6-5 to TRBJ2-2, with D possibly called TRBD1 or TRBD2 (5 bases each). Germline-derived CDR1 and CDR2 are MNHEY and SVGAGI. The V and J ends lost 2 bases and 6 bases respectively, with 16 bases between them. This CDR3 contains 16 residues.

This clone turned up a few times. The chain recombines TRBV18 with TRBJ1-3, with TRBD1 matching 7 bases. CDR3 length equals 15 residues. Unmatched junction bases numbered 4, after V lost 4 bases and J lost 1 base. In germline, CDR1 is KGHSH, CDR2 LQKENI. CDR3 DNA sequence: TGTGCCAGCTCACAGGGACAGTTATCTGGAAACACCATATATTTT. Its translation is CASSQGQLSGNTIYF.

This sequence joins TRBV7-9 and TRBJ2-7; TRBD1 aligns across 8 bases. CDR1 is SEHNR, CDR2 FQNEAQ, per germline (reference sequence). The V gene end was trimmed by 5 bases and the J gene end by 0 bases; junction bases not matched to a gene: 9. This CDR3 is built from 16 residues. The CDR3 loop is CASSRTGDRSSYEQYF. The CDR3 nucleotides are TGTGCCAGCAGCCGAACCGGGGACAGGAGCTCCTACGAGCAGTACTTC.

V usage is TRBV5-1 and J usage is TRBJ1-2; D unclear. V was cut by 3 bases and J by 4 bases, with 16 bases left in between. Germline values: CDR1 SGHRS, CDR2 YFSETQ. This CDR3 is built from 15 residues. As DNA, the CDR3 is TGCGCCAGCAGCTCCGATCCCGTGGGGATCTATGGCTACACCTTC. It specifies CASSSDPVGIYGYTF.

V and J are TRBV10-1 and TRBJ2-7, with D perhaps TRBD2 (5 bases). The ends were cut back, 3 bases at V and 2 bases at J, with 11 bases in the middle. Per germline, CDR1 WNHNN and CDR2 SYGVQD (reference sequence). The CDR3 loop spans 14 amino acids. CDR3 residues: CASSDLALPYEQYF. CDR3 DNA: TGCGCCAGCAGTGACCTAGCTTTACCCTACGAGCAGTACTTC.

This clone was picked up a small number of times. The rearrangement links TRBV7-9 to TRBJ2-3; D remains unclear. CDR1 is SEHNR, CDR2 FQNEAQ, per germline (reference sequence). CDR3 length: 11 residues. V shed 3 bases and J shed 3 bases, with 1 base lying between them. CDR3 loop: CASSFTDTQYF. In DNA form, the CDR3 reads TGTGCCAGCAGCTTTACAGATACGCAGTATTTT.

The chain couples TRBV10-3 to TRBJ1-3; no firm D call. CDR3 length: 14 residues. V was pared by 4 bases and J by 2 bases, with 9 bases between. The germline CDR1 and CDR2 sequences are ENHRY and SYGVKD. The CDR3 sequence: CAISGTSTGNTIYF. The CDR3 DNA is TGTGCCATCAGTGGGACTTCTACTGGAAACACCATATATTTT.

This clone has only a few counts. The chain uses TRBV2 and TRBJ1-5; no reliable D call. This CDR3 region has 16 residues. V dropped 4 bases and J dropped 3 bases, with 16 bases sitting between them. Germline V gene data show CDR1 as SNHLY and CDR2 as FYNNEI. The CDR3 spells CASSVDEERVNQPQHF. DNA of the CDR3: TGTGCCAGCAGTGTGGACGAGGAGAGGGTCAATCAGCCCCAGCATTTT.

The chain uses TRBV7-5 and TRBJ1-4. TRBV7-5 is noted as a pseudogene. This CDR3 is built from 14 residues. CDR3 coding DNA: TGTGCCAGAAGCTTCTTGGGAACTAATGAAAAACTGTTTTTT. The encoded protein is CARSFLGTNEKLFF.

V usage is TRBV19 and J usage is TRBJ2-4; D may correspond to TRBD1 or TRBD2 (5 bases each). Germline CDR1 and CDR2: LNHDA and SQIVND (reference sequence). Trimming removed 3 bases at V and 7 bases at J, with 16 bases between. The CDR3 length is 15 residues. CDR3 sequence reads: CASSMGTGFSNIQYF. In DNA form, the CDR3 reads TGTGCCAGTAGTATGGGGACCGGGTTCTCCAACATTCAGTACTTC.

This rearrangement joins TRBV19 to TRBJ1-5; 10 positions agree with TRBD1. The germline gives CDR1 LNHDA, CDR2 SQIVND (reference sequence). This CDR3 contains 13 residues. Losses at the gene ends were 11 bases for V and 7 bases for J; bases not matched to a gene: 8. The CDR3 DNA reads TGTGCCGGGGGGACAGGGGATGCCCAGCCCCAGCATTTT. Translating it yields CAGGTGDAQPQHF.

The CDR3 is CATPRPGTIYF. DNA for the CDR3: TGTGCCACCCCCAGACCTGGCACCATATATTTT. The chain combines TRBV24-1 with TRBJ1-3; D unresolved. From germline, CDR1 is KGHDR and CDR2 SFDVKD. The V and J ends lost 9 bases and 9 bases respectively, with 11 bases between them. The CDR3 spans 11 residues.

The chain carries TRBV28 and TRBJ2-5; 9 bases are shared with TRBD2. CDR1 and CDR2 (germline): MDHEN, SYDVKM. J was trimmed by 2 bases and V by 5 bases; bases with no gene match: 6. CDR3 length: 15 residues. Here the CDR3 DNA reads TGTGCCAGCAGTCCTCTAGCGGGGAAACAAGAGACCCAGTACTTC. The encoded protein is CASSPLAGKQETQYF. Full variable domain (missing parts from reference TRBV28 and TRBJ2-5): DVKVTQSSRYLVKRTGEKVFLECVQDMDHENMFWYRQDPGLGLRLIYFSYDVKMKEKGDIPEGYSVSREKKERFSLILESASTNQTSMYLCASSPLAGKQETQYFGPGTRLLVL.

V is TRBV3-1 (or the pseudogene TRBV3-2) and J is TRBJ2-5; D gene ambiguous. The CDR3 loop spans 16 amino acids. The germline V and J ends were trimmed by 1 base and 2 bases, with 14 bases remaining between them. The germline V gene has CDR1 LGHDT and CDR2 YNNKEL (reference sequence). In nucleotides, the CDR3 is TGTGCCAGCAGCCAAGGGTTTTCCGGCAGGCAAGAGACCCAGTACTTC. As protein: CASSQGFSGRQETQYF.

This chain links TRBV4-1 with TRBJ2-1; D is perhaps TRBD2 (5 bases). CDR1 is MGHRA and CDR2 is YSYEKL in the germline V gene. The CDR3 covers 14 residues. V was trimmed by 2 bases and J by 9 bases, leaving 14 bases between them. The CDR3 sequence is CASSQFGGLGEQFF. The CDR3 region has the DNA TGCGCCAGCAGCCAATTTGGAGGTTTGGGTGAGCAGTTCTTC.

The chain employs TRBV7-9 and TRBJ2-1; tentative D call: TRBD1 (5 bases). Germline V CDR1 and CDR2: SEHNR, FQNEAQ (reference sequence). This CDR3 spans 18 amino acids. Trimming cost V 0 bases and J 0 bases, with 15 bases left between them. This CDR3 is CASSLAPLAGYSYNEQFF. The CDR3 region has the DNA TGTGCCAGCAGCTTAGCTCCCCTCGCAGGGTACTCCTACAATGAGCAGTTCTTC.

The chain uses TRBV11-3 and TRBJ1-3; D is ambiguous. This CDR3 is built from 13 residues. Germline CDR1 reads SGHNT; CDR2 reads YENEEA. V lost 5 bases, J lost 0 bases, and 5 bases lay in between. CDR3 DNA: TGTGCCAGCAGCCCGAGCTCTGGAAACACCATATATTTT. Translating gives CASSPSSGNTIYF.

This chain connects TRBV19 to TRBJ1-1; 8 nucleotides align to TRBD1. From germline, CDR1 is LNHDA and CDR2 SQIVND (reference sequence). This CDR3 is built from 15 residues. V shed 1 base and J 7 bases; nucleotides not matched to a gene: 8. The CDR3 here is CASSIVYGTGIEAFF. The CDR3, as DNA: TGTGCCAGTAGTATAGTTTATGGGACAGGAATTGAAGCTTTCTTT.

This rearrangement joins TRBV3-1 (or the pseudogene TRBV3-2) to TRBJ1-1; the D gene is possibly TRBD1 (6 bases). The V gene's germline CDR1 is LGHDT and CDR2 YNNKEL (reference sequence). V gave up 6 bases and J gave up 5 bases, with 13 bases separating them. The CDR3 contains 13 residues. The DNA for the CDR3 is TGTGCCAGCAGTCAAAGGGGGGGAACTGAAGCTTTCTTT. Its protein product is CASSQRGGTEAFF.

The V call is TRBV19, the J call TRBJ2-7, with TRBD2 as a possible D gene (7 bases). Trimming removed 4 bases from V and 3 bases from J, with 16 bases in between. Looked up from germline, CDR1 is LNHDA and CDR2 is SQIVND (reference sequence). This CDR3 contains 15 residues. This chain's CDR3 is CASSNQGGGLYEQYF. In DNA, the CDR3 is TGTGCCAGTAGTAACCAAGGGGGGGGTCTCTACGAGCAGTACTTC.

The chain combines TRBV5-4 with TRBJ2-3; 9 bases line up with TRBD2. Trimming took 4 bases from V and 4 from J; bases not matched to a gene: 7. CDR1 is SGHNT, CDR2 YYREEE, per germline (reference sequence). This CDR3 is 15 amino acids long. The CDR3 DNA reads TGTGCCAGCAGCACAATAGCGGGGGAGGCAGATACGCAGTATTTT. This encodes CASSTIAGEADTQYF.

This chain connects TRBV5-4 to TRBJ2-1; 7 nucleotides align to TRBD1. The CDR3 covers 17 residues. Germline V gene sequence: CDR1 SGHNT, CDR2 YYREEE (reference sequence). V lost 2 bases to trimming and J lost 8 bases; unmatched junction nucleotides: 16. The CDR3 reads CASSLDFIGRGMDEQFF. CDR3 nucleotide sequence: TGTGCCAGCAGCTTAGATTTTATAGGCAGGGGGATGGATGAGCAGTTCTTC.

V is TRBV6-5 and J is TRBJ2-1; D is ambiguous. CDR1 and CDR2 from the germline V gene are MNHEY and SVGAGI. The CDR3 totals 13 residues. V lost 2 bases and J lost 4, with 6 bases in between. CDR3 loop: CASSYTPYNEQFF. DNA of the CDR3: TGTGCCAGCAGTTACACGCCTTACAATGAGCAGTTCTTC.

Here the CDR3 reads CASSKPLEQGKEKLFF. As DNA, the CDR3 is TGTGCCAGCAGCAAACCTCTCGAACAGGGGAAGGAAAAACTGTTTTTT. This chain joins TRBV21-1 and TRBJ1-4; TRBD1, as called in the table, went unchecked against the DNA. TRBV21-1 represents a pseudogene. CDR3 length: 16 amino acids.

The CDR3 DNA follows: TGTGCCAGCAGCTCAGCTCAAAACCTGGGCGAGCAGTACTTC. Amino acid sequence: CASSSAQNLGEQYF. The chain couples TRBV7-9 to TRBJ2-7; D unclear. Germline-derived CDR1 and CDR2 are SEHNR and FQNEAQ (reference sequence). The CDR3 contains 14 residues. The ends were cut back, 4 bases at V and 6 bases at J, with 16 bases in the middle.